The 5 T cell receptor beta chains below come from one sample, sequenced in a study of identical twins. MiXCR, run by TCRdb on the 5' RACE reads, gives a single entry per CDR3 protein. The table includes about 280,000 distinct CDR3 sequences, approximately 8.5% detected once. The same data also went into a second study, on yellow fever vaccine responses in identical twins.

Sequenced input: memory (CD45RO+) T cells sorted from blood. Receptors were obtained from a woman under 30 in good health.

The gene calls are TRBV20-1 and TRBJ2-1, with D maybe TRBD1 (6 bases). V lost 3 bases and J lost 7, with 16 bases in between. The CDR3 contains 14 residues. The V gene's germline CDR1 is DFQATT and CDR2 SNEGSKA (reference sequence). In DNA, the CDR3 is TGCAGTGCTAGCCCCAGGGGTTTAAGGAATGAGCAGTTCTTC. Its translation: CSASPRGLRNEQFF.

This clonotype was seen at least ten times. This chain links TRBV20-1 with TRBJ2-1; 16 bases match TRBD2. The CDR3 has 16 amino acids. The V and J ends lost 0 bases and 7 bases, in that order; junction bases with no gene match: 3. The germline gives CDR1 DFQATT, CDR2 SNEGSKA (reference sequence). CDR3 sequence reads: CSARDGGLAGGNEQFF. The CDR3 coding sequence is TGCAGTGCTAGAGATGGGGGACTAGCGGGAGGGAATGAGCAGTTCTTC.

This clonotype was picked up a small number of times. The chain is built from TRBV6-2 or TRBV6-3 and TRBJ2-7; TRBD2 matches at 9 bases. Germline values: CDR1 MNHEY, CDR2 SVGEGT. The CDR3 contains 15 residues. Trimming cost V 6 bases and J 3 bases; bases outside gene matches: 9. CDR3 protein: CASSGGSGGIYEQYV. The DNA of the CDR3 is TGTGCCAGCAGCGGCGGAAGCGGGGGGATCTACGAGCAGTACGTC.

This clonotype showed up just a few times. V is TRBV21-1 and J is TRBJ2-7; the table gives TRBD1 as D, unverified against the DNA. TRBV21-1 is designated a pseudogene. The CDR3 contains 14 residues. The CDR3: CASSYRQGAREQYV. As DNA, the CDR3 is TGTGCCAGCAGCTACCGACAGGGGGCAAGGGAGCAGTACGTC.

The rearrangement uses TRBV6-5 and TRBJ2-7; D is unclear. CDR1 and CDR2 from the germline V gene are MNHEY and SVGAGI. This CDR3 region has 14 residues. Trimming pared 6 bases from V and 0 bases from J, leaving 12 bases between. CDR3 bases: TGTGCCAGCAGGTATGCGGAGAGCTCCTACGAGCAGTACTTC. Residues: CASRYAESSYEQYF.